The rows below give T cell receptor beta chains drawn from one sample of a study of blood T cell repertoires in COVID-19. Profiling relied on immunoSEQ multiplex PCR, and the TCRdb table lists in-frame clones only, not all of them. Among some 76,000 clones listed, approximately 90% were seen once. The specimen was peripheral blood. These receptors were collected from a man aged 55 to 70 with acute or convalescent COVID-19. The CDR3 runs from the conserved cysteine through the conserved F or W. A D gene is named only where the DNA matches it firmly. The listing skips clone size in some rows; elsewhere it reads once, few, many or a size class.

TGTGCCAGCAGTTACTCCAGGCGCAGCTCCTATAATTCACCCCTCCACTTT,CASSYSRRSSYNSPLHF,TRBV6-8,few,-,TRBJ1-6
TGCGCCAGCAGTGAGTCGTCCGCCCTCACATTCTTT,CASSESSALTFF,TRBV10-2,-,-,TRBJ1-1
TGCGCCAGCAGTGGCAGGGGGTACCAAGAGACCCAGTACTTC,CASSGRGYQETQYF,TRBV5-1,-,TRBD1,TRBJ2-5
TGTGCCAGCAGCTTCAGGGTTGGGGAAAAACTGTTTTTT,CASSFRVGEKLFF,TRBV7-8,-,-,TRBJ1-4
TGCAGCACCTGGGGGGACTCTGGTTATGGCTACACCTTC,CSTWGDSGYGYTF,TRBV29-1,-,-,TRBJ1-2
TGCGCCAGCAGCTTGGGGGACAGCGTCACTGAAGCTTTCTTT,CASSLGDSVTEAFF,TRBV5-1,-,TRBD1,TRBJ1-1
TGTGCCAGCACCTGGGACAGGGGGGGCGAGCAGTACTTC,CASTWDRGGEQYF,TRBV14,once,TRBD1,TRBJ2-7
TGTGCCAGCAGCCGAGAGTCGAACACTGAAGCTTTCTTT,CASSRESNTEAFF,TRBV12-3/TRBV12-4,-,-,TRBJ1-1
TGTGCCAGTATCCCCGGGGGAGCGGGTAACACCGGGGAGCTGTTTTTT,CASIPGGAGNTGELFF,TRBV19,-,-,TRBJ2-2
TGTGCCAGCAGCTTGCTTCGGACAGGCGAAGCTTTCTTT,CASSLLRTGEAFF,TRBV7-8,-,TRBD1,TRBJ1-1
TGCGCCAGCATGCGGACTAGCGAAGTCACAGATACGCAGTATTTT,CASMRTSEVTDTQYF,TRBV10-2,-,TRBD2,TRBJ2-3
TGTGCCAGTAGTGGCAATCCATACAGGGGGAAGAACACTGAAGCTTTCTTT,CASSGNPYRGKNTEAFF,TRBV19,-,TRBD1,TRBJ1-1
TGTGCCAGTAAAAGACTAGCGGGAGTCAATGAGCAGTTCTTC,CASKRLAGVNEQFF,TRBV19,-,TRBD2,TRBJ2-1
TGCGCCAGCAGCGAACCGCGGGACTACTACAATGAGCAGTTCTTC,CASSEPRDYYNEQFF,TRBV5-1,-,TRBD2,TRBJ2-1
TGTGCCATCTCAGGACAGCTCCCCAATGAGCAGTTCTTC,CAISGQLPNEQFF,TRBV6-5,-,-,TRBJ2-1
TGTGCCAGCAGCGTAGGCGTCGTAGAGACCCAGTACTTC,CASSVGVVETQYF,TRBV9,-,-,TRBJ2-5
TGTGCCAGCAGCCAGGGAATGGGACTAGCGGGATCAAATGAGCAGTTCTTC,CASSQGMGLAGSNEQFF,TRBV3-1/TRBV3-2,-,TRBD2,TRBJ2-1
TGTGCCAGCGGGGCTCGGGTATACGGCTACACCTTC,CASGARVYGYTF,TRBV6-5,-,-,TRBJ1-2
TGTGCCAGCAGTCCGAGTCAGGGGGCACTAGTTGGCTACACCTTC,CASSPSQGALVGYTF,TRBV6-5,-,TRBD1,TRBJ1-2
TGTGCCAGCAACGGAGACGCACCCGATATCTACGAGCAGTACTTC,CASNGDAPDIYEQYF,TRBV2,-,-,TRBJ2-7
TGTGCCAGCAGCTTAAACTTAGGGGAAGGCTACACCTTC,CASSLNLGEGYTF,TRBV11-2,-,-,TRBJ1-2
TGTGCCTGGGCCCGGACAGGGGGCTTCAGAAGGGCATCTTATAATTCACCCCTCCACTTT,CAWARTGGFRRASYNSPLHF,TRBV30,-,TRBD1,TRBJ1-6
TGTGCCTGGAGACCCCCCAGGACGGGTATTAGGGGGGGCTACACCTTC,CAWRPPRTGIRGGYTF,TRBV30,-,-,TRBJ1-2
TGTGCCAGCAGCGTGGGTCAAACCGGGGAGCTGTTTTTT,CASSVGQTGELFF,TRBV5-7,-,-,TRBJ2-2
TGTGCCTGGAGTCTAAGACAGGGAGAAAAACTGTTTTTT,CAWSLRQGEKLFF,TRBV30,-,TRBD1,TRBJ1-4
TGCGCCAGCAGCCGGGACAGGGGGCAGTTCTTC,CASSRDRGQFF,TRBV5-1,once,TRBD1,TRBJ2-1
TGTGCCAGCAGTAACACCGGGACAGCCTACGAGCAGTACTTC,CASSNTGTAYEQYF,TRBV6-1,-,TRBD1,TRBJ2-7
TGCAGCGTTGATCCTGACAGGGTCACTGAAGCTTTCTTT,CSVDPDRVTEAFF,TRBV29-1,-,TRBD1,TRBJ1-1
TGTGCCAGCAGTCCCCCAGGGAGCACAGATACGCAGTATTTT,CASSPPGSTDTQYF,TRBV6-6,-,-,TRBJ2-3
TGTGCCAGCAGTCGGACTGACAATGAGCAGTTCTTC,CASSRTDNEQFF,TRBV6-5,-,-,TRBJ2-1
TGTGCCAGCAGTCCACTGATAGCCTACGAGCAGTACTTC,CASSPLIAYEQYF,TRBV27,-,-,TRBJ2-7
TGTGCCAGCAGCTTGGGGGGGCGACACACAGATACGCAGTATTTT,CASSLGGRHTDTQYF,TRBV5-8,-,-,TRBJ2-3
TGTGCCAGCAGCTTGGTATCGGGAATTGACACCCAGTACTTC,CASSLVSGIDTQYF,TRBV5-4,-,-,TRBJ2-5
TGTGCCAGTAGGGACAGGGGGAAGAACACTGAAGCTTTCTTT,CASRDRGKNTEAFF,TRBV19,-,TRBD1,TRBJ1-1
TGTGCCAGCAGTCTCAGGGAGGATAAGTACTTC,CASSLREDKYF,TRBV28,-,-,TRBJ2-7
TGCGCCAGCAGCCGGGGGAGCTACGAGCAGTACTTC,CASSRGSYEQYF,TRBV5-1,-,-,TRBJ2-7
TGTGCCAGCAGCCAGCGACAGCTTGCAACTAATGAAAAACTGTTTTTT,CASSQRQLATNEKLFF,TRBV14,-,-,TRBJ1-4